The present T cell receptor (beta chain) was sequenced within a study of blood T cell repertoires in COVID-19. Study overall: PBMCs, B-cell-depleted T cells, or T cells were the source of the cDNA or gDNA that made up the material.

Participant ages covered about 18 to 95 years across 24 US areas. The V end was cut by 3 bases, the J end by 0 bases, with 5 bases between. The CDR3 is 14 amino acids. CDR1 is MRHNA, CDR2 SNTAGT, per germline. Data came from immunoSEQ multiplex PCR; TCRdb stores just in-frame clones and leaves some out. Among fewer than 400,000 clones listed, about 87% were seen once. The clonotype was recovered from a man between 25 and 39 years old who had recovered from COVID-19. The sample was PBMCs or T cells enriched from blood (not recorded which). J is TRBJ2-2 and V is TRBV6-4; D is uncertain. The CDR3 loop reads CASSERTNTGELFF. DNA of the CDR3: TGTGCCAGCAGTGAGAGAACGAACACCGGGGAGCTGTTTTTT.